This TCR beta chain was obtained from a study of blood T cell repertoires in COVID-19. Profiled with immunoSEQ multiplex PCR; TCRdb holds only in-frame clones, not every one. The sample lists about 73,000 clones; roughly three quarters were seen once. V lost 2 bases, J lost 4 bases, and 8 bases lay in between. CDR1 is MNHNY and CDR2 is SVGAGI in the germline V gene (reference sequence). The CDR3 runs 13 residues. The receptor comes from a man in his sixties or seventies with COVID-19, enrolled during active disease. The rearrangement links TRBV6-6 to TRBJ1-1; no clear D. The specimen sequenced was peripheral blood. DNA for the CDR3: TGTGCCAGCAGTTACGATAGGAGCACTGAAGCTTTCTTT. It translates to CASSYDRSTEAFF.